This T cell receptor beta chain was sequenced for a study of monozygotic twins with cystic fibrosis. Clones were read by immunoSEQ multiplex PCR, and TCRdb kept only the in-frame ones, dropping some. The sample consists of approximately 25,000 clones, less than 95% of them appearing once. This CDR3 is built from 13 residues. V lost 6 bases, J lost 4 bases, and 11 bases lay in between. The V gene's germline CDR1 is WNHNN and CDR2 SYGVQD (reference sequence). This receptor was identified in a girl between 2 and 10 years old with cystic fibrosis. Sequencing was done on a sample of blood. J is TRBJ2-3 and V is TRBV10-1; possibly TRBD2 for D (6 bases). The CDR3 DNA reads as TGCGCCAGCAGCTCGGACTACTCAGATACGCAGTATTTT. As protein: CASSSDYSDTQYF.